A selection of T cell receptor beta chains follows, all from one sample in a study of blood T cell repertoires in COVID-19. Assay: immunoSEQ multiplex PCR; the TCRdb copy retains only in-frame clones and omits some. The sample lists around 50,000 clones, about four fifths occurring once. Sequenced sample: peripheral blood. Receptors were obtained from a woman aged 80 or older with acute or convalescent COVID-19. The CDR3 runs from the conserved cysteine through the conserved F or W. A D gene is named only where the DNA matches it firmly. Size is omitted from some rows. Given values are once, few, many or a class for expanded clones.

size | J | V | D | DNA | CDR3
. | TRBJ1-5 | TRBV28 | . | TGTGCCAGCAGTTTCCGGGGGAGTCAGCCCCAGCATTTT | CASSFRGSQPQHF
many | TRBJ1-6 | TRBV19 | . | TGTGCCAGTAGTCTAACTCCGGGGGAAAATTCACCCCTCCACTTT | CASSLTPGENSPLHF
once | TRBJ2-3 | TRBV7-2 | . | TGTGCCAGCAGCTTATGGCTGAGCACAGATACGCAGTATTTT | CASSLWLSTDTQYF
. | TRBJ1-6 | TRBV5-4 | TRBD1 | TGTGCCAGCAGCCGCTGGGACAGGGGGTCCTATAATTCACCCCTCCACTTT | CASSRWDRGSYNSPLHF
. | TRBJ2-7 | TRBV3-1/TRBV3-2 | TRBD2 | TGTGCCAGCAGCCGCGTTAGCGGGGGGCTCTCCTACGAGCAGTACTTC | CASSRVSGGLSYEQYF
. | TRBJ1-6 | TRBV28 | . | TGTGCCAGCAGCGCGATCCCCGCACCCCTCCACTTT | CASSAIPAPLHF
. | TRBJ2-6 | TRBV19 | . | TGTGCCAGTACCAAGTTCCCGCTCGGCCGGGGGGCAGGCTCTGGGGCCAACGTCCTGACTTTC | CASTKFPLGRGAGSGANVLTF
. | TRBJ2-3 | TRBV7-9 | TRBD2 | TGTGCCAGCAGCTTTTTTGGCCCTAGCGGTTACACAGATACGCAGTATTTT | CASSFFGPSGYTDTQYF
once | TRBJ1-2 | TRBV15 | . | TGTGCCACCAGCAGAGCGGGCAGGGCCGACTATGGCTACACCTTC | CATSRAGRADYGYTF
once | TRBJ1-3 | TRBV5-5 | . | TGTGCCAGCAGCTTGGACCCGGGACTCGTTGGGTACACCATATATTTT | CASSLDPGLVGYTIYF
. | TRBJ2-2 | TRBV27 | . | TGTGCCAGCAGTCCTCCGTGGCAGGAGAACACCGGGGAGCTGTTTTTT | CASSPPWQENTGELFF
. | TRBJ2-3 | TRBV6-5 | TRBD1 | TGTGCCAGCAGGGGGACAGTATCCACAGATACGCAGTATTTT | CASRGTVSTDTQYF
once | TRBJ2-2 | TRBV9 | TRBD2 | TGTGCCAGCAGCGTAGTACCTAGCGGGAGCGCAGGGGAGCTGTTTTTT | CASSVVPSGSAGELFF
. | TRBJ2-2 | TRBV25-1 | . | TGTGCCAGCATAAGAGCCGCCTCGAACACCGGGGAGCTGTTTTTT | CASIRAASNTGELFF
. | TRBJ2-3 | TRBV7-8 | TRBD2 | TGTGCCAGCAGCTTAAGTTCTAGCGGGGGGTTCACAGATACGCAGTATTTT | CASSLSSSGGFTDTQYF
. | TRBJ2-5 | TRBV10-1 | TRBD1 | TGCGCCAGCGGGGCCGGGACAGGGGAAGGAGAGACCCAGTACTTC | CASGAGTGEGETQYF
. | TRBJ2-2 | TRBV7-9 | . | TGTGCCAGCAGAACTGATTGGGGCGGATACACCGGGGAGCTGTTTTTT | CASRTDWGGYTGELFF
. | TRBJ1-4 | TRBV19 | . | TGTGCCAGTCGTCCTCAGGGTGCAACTAATGAAAAACTGTTTTTT | CASRPQGATNEKLFF
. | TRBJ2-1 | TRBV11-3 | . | TGTGCCAGCAGCCTTAGCGGTGGTGAGCAGTTCTTC | CASSLSGGEQFF
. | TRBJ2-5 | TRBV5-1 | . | TGCGCCAGCAGGTTCCAGGGGGGCCAAGAGACCCAGTACTTC | CASRFQGGQETQYF
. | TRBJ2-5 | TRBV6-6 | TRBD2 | TGTGCCAGCAGTTACTCGACAGCGGGACAAGAGACCCAGTACTTC | CASSYSTAGQETQYF
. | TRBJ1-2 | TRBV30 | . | TGTGCCTGGAGGGTCAGGGGCGCCCCTAACTATGGCTACACCTTC | CAWRVRGAPNYGYTF